The present T cell receptor beta chain was sequenced within a study of metastatic and nonmetastatic thyroid tumors. Looking at the study overall: For malignant and benign thyroid patients, tumor or nodule tissue and blood were the sources whose repertoires were compared. General study results and limits: When malignant thyroid tumors were compared with benign nodules, TCR beta diversity was reportedly significantly higher in the malignant tumors. This held in both blood and tumor samples.

This CDR3 contains 12 residues. Unmatched junction bases numbered 2, after V lost 7 bases and J lost 5 bases. This clone was seen a few times. Its antigen is currently unknown. Original processing methods: Built for papillary thyroid cancer, a distant-metastasis classifier drew on CDR3 differences across clinicopathological groups. TCRdb redid the clone calls on the PCR reads using MiXCR. The V and J calls were determined by TCRdb, not by the authors. This repertoire shows 45,000 or so clones, approximately 4.1% found once; its top ten account for over 8%. Patients had received no treatment of any kind before thyroid surgery.

This clonotype was sampled from a female donor with papillary thyroid cancer or a benign thyroid nodule (not recorded which). Some clones in this sample may be carry-over from other donors' samples. Sequenced sample: blood. This chain uses TRBV12-3 or TRBV12-4 with TRBJ2-1; 7 bases agree with TRBD2. CDR3 loop: CASITSDNEQFF. In DNA form, the CDR3 reads TGTGCCAGCATTACTAGCGACAATGAGCAGTTCTTC.